The entry below gives a single T cell receptor beta chain sequence along with its context. Antigen: not known. The sample comes from a study of CD8 T cell repertoires and HIV-1 epitope variants. Produced via immunoSEQ multiplex PCR; TCRdb's table is partial and in-frame only. The sample lists thousands of clones, more than 65% occurring once. With 6 bases removed from V and 4 bases from J, the gap between germline ends came to 9 bases. There are 12 residues in the CDR3. Per the germline V gene, CDR1 is SQVTM and CDR2 is ANQGSEA. The receptor was derived from a male donor with HIV. Sequencing was carried out using cultured CD8+ T cells derived from PBMCs. The gene calls are TRBV29-1 and TRBJ2-2; D not certain. The CDR3 is CSVLKGTGELFF. The CDR3 nucleotides are TGCAGCGTCTTGAAGGGCACCGGGGAGCTGTTTTTT.